This T cell receptor (beta chain) was retrieved from a study of cytomegalovirus exposure and HLA in healthy donors. At the level of the study: Earlier, 150 million to 200 million T cells were analyzed, and 90 million to 120 million unique TCR beta sequences were found among them. Study-wide findings and caveats: The study put some 160 TCR beta chains on its list as cytomegalovirus-associated. One variant, a missense change in DCLRE1C, was linked in a later analysis to TCR beta V- and J-gene trimming. It was likely that a cluster of highly shared sequence variants was a sequencing artifact.

Germline lookup yields CDR1 SEHNR and CDR2 FQNEAQ (reference sequence). This CDR3 contains 17 residues. The V and J ends lost 1 base and 3 bases respectively, with 19 bases between them. In the PCR, 60 Vbeta and 13 Jbeta primers were used. Produced via immunoSEQ multiplex PCR; TCRdb's table is partial and in-frame only. The sample records roughly 120,000 clones, roughly 62% being singletons. As regards this clone: Its antigen is still unknown.

The sample taken for sequencing was PBMCs. This TCR derives from a man younger than 45 in good health and CMV-seropositive. The rearrangement joins TRBV7-9 to TRBJ2-7; maybe TRBD2 (5 bases). The CDR3 reads CASSLGRGSASLYEQYF. CDR3 DNA: TGTGCCAGCAGCTTAGGAAGAGGGTCGGCTTCCCTCTACGAGCAGTACTTC.